This T cell receptor beta chain was obtained from a study of T cell changes during pregnancy in multiple sclerosis. The protocol was immunoSEQ multiplex PCR, while the TCRdb copy is restricted to in-frame clones and leaves out a portion. The data contain 66,000 or so clones, about 91% of them singletons. The CDR3 sequence is 15 residues long. Germline loops: CDR1 SGHVS, CDR2 FNYEAQ. V trimming: 8 bases; J trimming: 1 base; junction bases outside the gene matches: 5. This chain connects TRBV7-6 to TRBJ2-3; 11 bases match TRBD2. Source: CD8+ T cells from peripheral blood mononuclear cells, taken before pregnancy. This sequence was found in a female donor with multiple sclerosis, enrolled in a pregnancy study. CDR3 sequence (DNA): TGTGCCAGCCGCCCGACTAGCGGGGGCACAGATACGCAGTATTTT. This gives the protein CASRPTSGGTDTQYF.